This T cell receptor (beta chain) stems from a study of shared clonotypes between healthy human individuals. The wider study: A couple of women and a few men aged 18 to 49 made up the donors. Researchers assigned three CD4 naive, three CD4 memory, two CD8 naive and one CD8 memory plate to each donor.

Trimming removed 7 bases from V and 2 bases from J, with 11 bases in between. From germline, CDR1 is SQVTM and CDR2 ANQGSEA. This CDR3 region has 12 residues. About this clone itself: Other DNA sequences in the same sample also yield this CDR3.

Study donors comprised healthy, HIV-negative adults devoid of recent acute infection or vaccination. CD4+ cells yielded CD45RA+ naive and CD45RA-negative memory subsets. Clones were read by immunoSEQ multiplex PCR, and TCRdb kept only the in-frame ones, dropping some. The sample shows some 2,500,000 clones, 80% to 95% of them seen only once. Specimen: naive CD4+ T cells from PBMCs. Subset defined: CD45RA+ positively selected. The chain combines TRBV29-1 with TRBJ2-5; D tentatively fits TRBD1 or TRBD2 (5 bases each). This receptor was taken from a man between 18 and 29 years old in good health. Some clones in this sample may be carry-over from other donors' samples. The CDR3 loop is CSAGTGQETQYF. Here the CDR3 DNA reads TGCAGCGCAGGGACGGGGCAAGAGACCCAGTACTTC.